This is a list of T cell receptor beta chains from one sample in a study of CXCR3-negative and CXCR3-positive naive CD8 T cells. Using the 5' RACE reads, TCRdb records one entry per CDR3 protein without DNA. The sample's table shows approximately 49,000 distinct CDR3 sequences. Sequenced input: memory CD8+ T cells from blood. The receptors derive from a human donor in good health. Some clones in this sample may be carry-over from other donors' samples. The CDR3 runs from the conserved cysteine through the conserved F or W.

j_call	v_call	cdr3_aa
TRBJ2-7	TRBV29-1	CSVEFGVPYEQYF
TRBJ2-4	TRBV12-3/TRBV12-4	CASSLRPAQDIQYF
TRBJ2-1	TRBV6-2/TRBV6-3	CASSYEIGSYNEQFF
TRBJ2-1	TRBV7-3	CASSPQEGRNNEQFF
TRBJ2-1	TRBV29-1	CSVENVYDRSSYNEQFF
TRBJ2-3	TRBV29-1	CSVAGTFEGTDTQYF
TRBJ2-3	TRBV6-1	CASSEARSSTDTQYF
TRBJ2-7	TRBV29-1	CSVEGGYSSYEQYF
TRBJ2-1	TRBV29-1	CSVVSGGAGNEQFF
TRBJ2-7	TRBV12-3/TRBV12-4	CASTLGGRDHEQYF
TRBJ2-7	TRBV11-3	CASHENRLGPREQYF
TRBJ2-7	TRBV4-1	CASSQGVQSYEQYF
TRBJ1-1	TRBV15	CATRQGNTEAFF
TRBJ1-1	TRBV29-1	CSVEGTGDYLGAFF
TRBJ2-3	TRBV25-1	CASRLGADTQYF
TRBJ2-7	TRBV20-1	CSARDRDGSLTVEQYF
TRBJ2-3	TRBV28	CASSFFAGQGGDTQYF
TRBJ1-1	TRBV7-7	CASSLALGQGTIMNTEAFF
TRBJ1-1	TRBV7-9	CASSPNIDSEAFF
TRBJ2-3	TRBV20-1	CSASLTSEVPTDTQYF
TRBJ2-7	TRBV29-1	CSVEVGRGYEQYF